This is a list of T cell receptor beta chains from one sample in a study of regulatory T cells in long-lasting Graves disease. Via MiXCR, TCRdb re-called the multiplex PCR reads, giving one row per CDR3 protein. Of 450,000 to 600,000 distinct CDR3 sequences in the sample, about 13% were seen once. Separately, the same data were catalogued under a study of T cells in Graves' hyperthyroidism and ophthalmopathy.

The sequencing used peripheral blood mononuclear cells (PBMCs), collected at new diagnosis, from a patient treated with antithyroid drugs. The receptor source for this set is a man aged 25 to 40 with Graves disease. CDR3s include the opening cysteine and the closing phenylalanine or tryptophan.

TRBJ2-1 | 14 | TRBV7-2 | CASSAGLPYNEQFF
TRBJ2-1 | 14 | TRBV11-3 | CASSLNSWGNEQFF
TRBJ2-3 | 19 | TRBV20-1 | CSATPGQGAQVASADTQYF
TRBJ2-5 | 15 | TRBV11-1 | CASSFTGTNQETQYF
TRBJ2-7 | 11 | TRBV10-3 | CAMGSRDEQYF
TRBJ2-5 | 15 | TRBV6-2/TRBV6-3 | CASSYRGLLQETQYF
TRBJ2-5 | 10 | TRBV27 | CATRQETQYF
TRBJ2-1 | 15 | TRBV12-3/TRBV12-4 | CASSSFSRGKDEQFF
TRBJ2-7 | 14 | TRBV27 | CVCLGASGSYEQYF
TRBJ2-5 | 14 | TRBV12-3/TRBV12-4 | CASREDRGPETQYF
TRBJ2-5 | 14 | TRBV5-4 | CASTTGGLQETQYF
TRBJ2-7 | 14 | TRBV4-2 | CASSQVLADYEQYF
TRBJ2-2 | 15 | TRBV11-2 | CASSFIQGGTGELFF
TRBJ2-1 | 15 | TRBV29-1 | CSVVRRTSSYNEQFF
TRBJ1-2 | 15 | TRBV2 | CASSVRRIAPYGYTF
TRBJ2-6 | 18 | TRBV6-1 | CASSPVGTGLSGANVLTF
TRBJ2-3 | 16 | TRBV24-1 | CATEPSGLAGPDTQYF
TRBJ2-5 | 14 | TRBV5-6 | CASSLLLEGETQYF
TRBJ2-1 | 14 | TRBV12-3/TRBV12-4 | CASSLAGGIGEQFF
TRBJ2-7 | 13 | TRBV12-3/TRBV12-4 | CASSLSASWEQYF
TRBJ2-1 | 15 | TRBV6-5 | CASSYSQRSYNEQFF
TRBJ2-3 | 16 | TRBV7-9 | CASSLPRLAGADTQYF
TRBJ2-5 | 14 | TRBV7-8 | CASSLVAVTGTQYF
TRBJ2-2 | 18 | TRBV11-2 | CASSFFLGARSGTGELFF